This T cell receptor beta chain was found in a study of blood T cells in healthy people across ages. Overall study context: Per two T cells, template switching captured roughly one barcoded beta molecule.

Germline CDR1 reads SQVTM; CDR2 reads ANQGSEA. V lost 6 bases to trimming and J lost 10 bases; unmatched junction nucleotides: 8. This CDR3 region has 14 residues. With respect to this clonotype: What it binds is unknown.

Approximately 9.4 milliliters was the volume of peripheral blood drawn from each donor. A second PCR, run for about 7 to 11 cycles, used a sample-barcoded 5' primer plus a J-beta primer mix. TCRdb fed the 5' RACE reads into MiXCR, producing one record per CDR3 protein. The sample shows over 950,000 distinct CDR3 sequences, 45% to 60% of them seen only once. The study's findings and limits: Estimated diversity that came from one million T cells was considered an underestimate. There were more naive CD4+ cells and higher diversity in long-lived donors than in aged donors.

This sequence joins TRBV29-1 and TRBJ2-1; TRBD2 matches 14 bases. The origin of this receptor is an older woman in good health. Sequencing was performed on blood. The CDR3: CSVTSGRGGKEQFF. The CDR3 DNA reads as TGCAGCGTGACTAGCGGGAGGGGGGGCAAGGAGCAGTTCTTC.